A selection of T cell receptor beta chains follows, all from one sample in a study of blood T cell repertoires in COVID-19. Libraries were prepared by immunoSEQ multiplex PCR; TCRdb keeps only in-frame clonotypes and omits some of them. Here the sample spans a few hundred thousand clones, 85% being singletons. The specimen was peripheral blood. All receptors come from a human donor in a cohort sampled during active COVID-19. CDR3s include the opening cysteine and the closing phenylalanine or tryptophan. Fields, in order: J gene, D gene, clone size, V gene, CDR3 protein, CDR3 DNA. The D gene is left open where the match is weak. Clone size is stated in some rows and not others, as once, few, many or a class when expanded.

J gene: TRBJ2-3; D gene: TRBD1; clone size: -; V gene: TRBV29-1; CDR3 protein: CSGGRDSSDTQYF; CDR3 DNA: TGCAGCGGTGGAAGGGACAGCTCAGATACGCAGTATTTT
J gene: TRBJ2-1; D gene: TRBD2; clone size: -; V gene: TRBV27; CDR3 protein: CASRLRSGGVNYNEQFF; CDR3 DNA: TGTGCCAGCAGGCTGAGGAGCGGGGGGGTAAACTACAATGAGCAGTTCTTC
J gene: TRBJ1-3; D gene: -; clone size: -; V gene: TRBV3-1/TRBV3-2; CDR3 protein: CASSPSGGGGNTIYF; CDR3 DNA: TGTGCCAGCAGCCCCTCCGGGGGAGGGGGAAACACCATATATTTT
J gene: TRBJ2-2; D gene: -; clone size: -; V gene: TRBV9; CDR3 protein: CASSGEAGGELFF; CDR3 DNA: TGTGCCAGCTCCGGGGAGGCGGGCGGGGAGCTGTTTTTT
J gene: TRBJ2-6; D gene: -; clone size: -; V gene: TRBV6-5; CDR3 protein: CASSYSANVLTF; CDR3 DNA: TGTGCCAGCAGTTACTCGGCAAACGTCCTGACTTTC
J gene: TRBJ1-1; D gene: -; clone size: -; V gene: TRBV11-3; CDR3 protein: CASSPKEAGPDEAFF; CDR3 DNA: TGTGCCAGCAGCCCTAAAGAGGCGGGGCCCGACGAAGCTTTCTTT
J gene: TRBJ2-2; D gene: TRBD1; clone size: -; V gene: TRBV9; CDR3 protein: CASSAGTGRNTGELFF; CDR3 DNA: TGTGCCAGCAGCGCCGGGACAGGGAGAAACACCGGGGAGCTGTTTTTT
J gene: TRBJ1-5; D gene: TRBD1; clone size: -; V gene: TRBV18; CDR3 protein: CASSPQPGQGAWQPQHF; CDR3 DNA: TGTGCCAGCTCACCACAGCCGGGACAGGGGGCCTGGCAGCCCCAGCATTTT
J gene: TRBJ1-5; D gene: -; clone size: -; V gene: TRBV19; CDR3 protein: CATTGNWGNQPQHF; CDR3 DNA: TGTGCCACCACAGGGAATTGGGGCAATCAGCCCCAGCATTTT
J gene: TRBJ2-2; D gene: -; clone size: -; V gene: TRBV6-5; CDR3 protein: CASSWRKNTGELFF; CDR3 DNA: TGTGCCAGCAGTTGGCGGAAGAACACCGGGGAGCTGTTTTTT
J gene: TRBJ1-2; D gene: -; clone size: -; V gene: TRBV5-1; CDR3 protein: CASSLPGTGHGYTF; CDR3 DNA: TGCGCCAGCAGCTTACCAGGTACTGGCCATGGCTACACCTTC
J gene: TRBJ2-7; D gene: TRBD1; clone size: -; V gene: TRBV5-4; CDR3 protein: CASSTQGPEQYF; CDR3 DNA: TGTGCCAGCAGCACACAGGGGCCCGAGCAGTACTTC
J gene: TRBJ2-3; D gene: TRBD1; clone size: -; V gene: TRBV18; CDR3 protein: CASSPDDRGHRGGYPTDTQYF; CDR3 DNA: TGTGCCAGCTCACCCGACGACAGGGGGCATCGCGGGGGCTATCCCACAGATACGCAGTATTTT
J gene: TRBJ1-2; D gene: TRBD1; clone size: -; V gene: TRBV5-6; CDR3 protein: CASRTTGGAGYTF; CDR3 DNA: TGTGCCAGCAGAACTACAGGGGGCGCTGGCTACACCTTC
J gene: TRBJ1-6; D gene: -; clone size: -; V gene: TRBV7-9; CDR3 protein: CASSFSTANNSPLHF; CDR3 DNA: TGTGCCAGCAGCTTCTCTACAGCTAATAATTCACCCCTCCACTTT
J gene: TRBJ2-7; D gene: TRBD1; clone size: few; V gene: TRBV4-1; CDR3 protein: CASSQGTGTGKNEQYF; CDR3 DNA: TGCGCCAGCAGCCAAGGAACGGGGACAGGGAAGAACGAGCAGTACTTC
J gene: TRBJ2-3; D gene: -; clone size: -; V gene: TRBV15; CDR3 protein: CATSRDLDTSTDTQYF; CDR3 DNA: TGTGCCACCAGCAGAGATCTCGACACTAGCACAGATACGCAGTATTTT
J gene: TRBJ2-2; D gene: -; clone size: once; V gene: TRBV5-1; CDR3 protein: CASSPPGRAGELFF; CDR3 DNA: TGCGCCAGCAGCCCGCCCGGCCGGGCCGGGGAGCTGTTTTTT
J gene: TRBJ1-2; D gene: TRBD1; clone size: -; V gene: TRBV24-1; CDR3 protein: CATSKGQGALNYGYTF; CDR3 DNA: TGTGCCACCAGTAAAGGACAGGGGGCTTTAAACTATGGCTACACCTTC
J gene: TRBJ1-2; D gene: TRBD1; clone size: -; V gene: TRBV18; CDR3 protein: CASSSVTGSSYGYTF; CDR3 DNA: TGTGCCAGCTCATCCGTGACAGGGTCATCCTATGGCTACACCTTC
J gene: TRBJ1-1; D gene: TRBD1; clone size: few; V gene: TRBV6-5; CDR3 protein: CASSLGQGTEAFF; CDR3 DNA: TGTGCCAGCAGTTTAGGACAGGGGACTGAAGCTTTCTTT
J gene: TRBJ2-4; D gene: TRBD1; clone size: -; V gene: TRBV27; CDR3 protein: CASSAIAGTGQNIQYF; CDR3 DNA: TGTGCCAGCAGTGCAATTGCCGGGACAGGCCAAAACATTCAGTACTTC
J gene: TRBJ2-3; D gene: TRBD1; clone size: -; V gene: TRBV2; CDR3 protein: CASRFTGGGMDTQYF; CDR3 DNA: TGTGCCAGCAGATTCACAGGGGGCGGAATGGATACGCAGTATTTT
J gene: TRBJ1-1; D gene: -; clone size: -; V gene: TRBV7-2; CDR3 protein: CASSLVLGGRGTEAFF; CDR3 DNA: TGTGCCAGCAGCTTAGTCCTGGGTGGCAGGGGCACTGAAGCTTTCTTT
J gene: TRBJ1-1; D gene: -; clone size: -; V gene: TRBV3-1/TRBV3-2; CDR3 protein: CASSPSGGNTEAFF; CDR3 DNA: TGTGCCAGCAGCCCCTCTGGCGGGAACACTGAAGCTTTCTTT
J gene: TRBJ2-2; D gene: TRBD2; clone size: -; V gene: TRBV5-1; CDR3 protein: CASSSGTSGGELFF; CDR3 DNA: TGCGCCAGCAGCTCCGGGACTAGCGGCGGGGAGCTGTTTTTT
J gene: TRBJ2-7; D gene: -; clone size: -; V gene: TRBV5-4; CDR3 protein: CASSLWQELEQYF; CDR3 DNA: TGTGCCAGCAGCTTGTGGCAGGAACTCGAGCAGTACTTC
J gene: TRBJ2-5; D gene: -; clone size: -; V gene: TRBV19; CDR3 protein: CASSIGQKETQYF; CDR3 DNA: TGTGCCAGTAGTATAGGGCAGAAAGAGACCCAGTACTTC
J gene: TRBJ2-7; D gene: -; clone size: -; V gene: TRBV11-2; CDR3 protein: CASSSARTVARF; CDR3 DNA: TGTGCCAGCAGCTCCGCCCGGACAGTGGCCCGCTTC
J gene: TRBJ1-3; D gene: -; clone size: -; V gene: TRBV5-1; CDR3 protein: CASSAGGGNTIYF; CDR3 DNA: TGCGCCAGCAGCGCCGGGGGTGGAAACACCATATATTTT
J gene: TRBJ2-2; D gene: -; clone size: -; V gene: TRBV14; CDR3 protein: CASSQHSANTGELFF; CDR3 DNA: TGTGCCAGCAGCCAACACTCCGCGAACACCGGGGAGCTGTTTTTT
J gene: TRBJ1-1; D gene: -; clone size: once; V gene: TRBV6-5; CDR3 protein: CASKEERNTEAFF; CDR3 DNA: TGTGCCAGCAAGGAGGAGAGGAACACTGAAGCTTTCTTT
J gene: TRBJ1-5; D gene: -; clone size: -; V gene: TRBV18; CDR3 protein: CASSPAEGNQPQHF; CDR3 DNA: TGTGCCAGCTCACCGGCGGAGGGGAATCAGCCCCAGCATTTT
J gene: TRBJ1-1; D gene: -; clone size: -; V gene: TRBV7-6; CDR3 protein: CASSPWGGGNTEAFF; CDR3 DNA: TGTGCCAGCAGCCCGTGGGGGGGAGGAAACACTGAAGCTTTCTTT
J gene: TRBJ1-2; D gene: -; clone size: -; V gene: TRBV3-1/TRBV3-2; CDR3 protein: CASSLLGGYGYTF; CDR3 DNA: TGTGCCAGCAGCCTCCTCGGAGGCTATGGCTACACCTTC
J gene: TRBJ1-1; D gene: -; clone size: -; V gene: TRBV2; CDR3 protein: CASTPQGSDFTEAFF; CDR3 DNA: TGTGCCAGCACCCCTCAGGGGTCGGATTTCACTGAAGCTTTCTTT
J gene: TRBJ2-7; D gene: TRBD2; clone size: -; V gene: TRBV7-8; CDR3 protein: CASTQWTSGVNEQYF; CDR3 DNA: TGTGCCAGCACCCAATGGACTAGCGGGGTCAACGAGCAGTACTTC
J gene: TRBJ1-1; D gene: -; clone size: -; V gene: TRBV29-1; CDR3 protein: CSAAGQTEAFF; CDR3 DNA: TGCAGCGCAGCGGGGCAGACTGAAGCTTTCTTT
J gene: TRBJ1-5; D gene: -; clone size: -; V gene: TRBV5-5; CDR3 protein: CASSLGQGYSNQPQHF; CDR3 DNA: TGTGCCAGCAGCTTGGGTCAGGGCTATAGCAATCAGCCCCAGCATTTT
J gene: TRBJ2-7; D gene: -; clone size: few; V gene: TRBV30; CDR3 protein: CAWTSGFSYEQYF; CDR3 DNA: TGTGCCTGGACCTCCGGGTTCTCCTACGAGCAGTACTTC
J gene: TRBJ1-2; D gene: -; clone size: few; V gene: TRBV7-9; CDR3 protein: CASSLTVDRPNYGYTF; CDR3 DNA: TGTGCCAGCAGTCTTACCGTCGACAGACCTAACTATGGCTACACCTTC
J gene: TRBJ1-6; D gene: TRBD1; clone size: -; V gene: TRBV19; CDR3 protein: CASSQTGGRNSPLHF; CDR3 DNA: TGTGCCAGTAGTCAAACAGGGGGACGAAATTCACCCCTCCACTTT